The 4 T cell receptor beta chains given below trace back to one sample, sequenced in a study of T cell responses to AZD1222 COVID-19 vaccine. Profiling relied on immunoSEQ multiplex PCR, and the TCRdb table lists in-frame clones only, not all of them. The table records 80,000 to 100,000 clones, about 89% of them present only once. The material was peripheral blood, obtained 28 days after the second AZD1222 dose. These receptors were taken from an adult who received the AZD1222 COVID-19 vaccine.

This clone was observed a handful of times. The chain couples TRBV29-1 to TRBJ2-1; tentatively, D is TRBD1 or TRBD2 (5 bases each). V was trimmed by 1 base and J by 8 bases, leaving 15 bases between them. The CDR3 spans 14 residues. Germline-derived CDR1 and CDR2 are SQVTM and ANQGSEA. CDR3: CSVEASGPRYEQFF. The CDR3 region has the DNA TGCAGCGTTGAAGCCTCGGGACCCCGATATGAGCAGTTCTTC.

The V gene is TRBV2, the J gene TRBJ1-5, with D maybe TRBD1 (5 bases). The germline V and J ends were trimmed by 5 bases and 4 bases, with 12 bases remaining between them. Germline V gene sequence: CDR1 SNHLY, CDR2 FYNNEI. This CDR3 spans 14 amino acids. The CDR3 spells CASSFDSPNQPQHF. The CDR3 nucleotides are TGTGCCAGCAGTTTCGACAGTCCTAATCAGCCCCAGCATTTT.

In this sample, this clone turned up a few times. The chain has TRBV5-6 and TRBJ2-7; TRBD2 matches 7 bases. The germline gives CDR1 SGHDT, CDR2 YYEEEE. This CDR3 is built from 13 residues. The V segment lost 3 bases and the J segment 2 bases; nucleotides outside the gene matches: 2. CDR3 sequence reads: CASSSGLAYEQYF. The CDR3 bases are TGTGCCAGCAGCTCAGGACTAGCCTACGAGCAGTACTTC.

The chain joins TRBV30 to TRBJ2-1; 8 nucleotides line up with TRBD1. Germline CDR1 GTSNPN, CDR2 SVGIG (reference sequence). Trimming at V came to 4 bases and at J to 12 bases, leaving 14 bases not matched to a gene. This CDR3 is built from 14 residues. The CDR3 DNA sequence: TGTGCCTGGACATCCGGGACAGGCCAAATTGGGCAGTTCTTC. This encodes CAWTSGTGQIGQFF.